A selection of T cell receptor beta chains follows, all from one sample in a study of OX40 agonist ivuxolimab in advanced cancers. Assay: immunoSEQ multiplex PCR; the TCRdb copy retains only in-frame clones and omits some. This sample carries over 60,000 clones, 89% of them seen once, and the ten largest clones take about 4%. The specimen was CD4+ or CD8+ T cells sorted from blood, collected in a trial of the OX40 agonist ivuxolimab. These receptors were collected from an adult with an advanced solid tumor such as melanoma, head and neck, liver or kidney cancer. CDR3s include the opening cysteine and the closing phenylalanine or tryptophan. A D gene is named only where the DNA matches it firmly. Rows may omit the clone size; those that give it use once, few, many or a size class.

J gene: TRBJ2-7
clone size: .
D gene: TRBD2
V gene: TRBV27
CDR3 DNA: TGTGCCAGCAGTTTGCCGGGAAGCGGGAGTCCCAACGAGCAGTACTTC
CDR3 protein: CASSLPGSGSPNEQYF

J gene: TRBJ2-1
clone size: .
D gene: TRBD2
V gene: TRBV29-1
CDR3 DNA: TGCAGCGTTGTGACTAGCGGCTACAATGAGCAGTTCTTC
CDR3 protein: CSVVTSGYNEQFF

J gene: TRBJ2-3
clone size: .
D gene: .
V gene: TRBV10-3
CDR3 DNA: TGTGCCTTCTCGGGGGATACGCAGTATTTT
CDR3 protein: CAFSGDTQYF

J gene: TRBJ1-1
clone size: .
D gene: .
V gene: TRBV6-4
CDR3 DNA: TGTGCCAGCACTCCCTCCCCAGGGAACACTGAAGCTTTCTTT
CDR3 protein: CASTPSPGNTEAFF

J gene: TRBJ1-3
clone size: .
D gene: .
V gene: TRBV9
CDR3 DNA: TGTGCCAGCAGCGTAAGAGGGTTCTCTGGAAACACCATATATTTT
CDR3 protein: CASSVRGFSGNTIYF

J gene: TRBJ2-7
clone size: .
D gene: .
V gene: TRBV6-5
CDR3 DNA: TGTGCCAGCAGTTACTCTCGAGTACAGCTGGGGTACGAGCAGTACTTC
CDR3 protein: CASSYSRVQLGYEQYF

J gene: TRBJ2-7
clone size: .
D gene: .
V gene: TRBV5-1
CDR3 DNA: TGCGCCAGCAATCCCGGGAGCTCCGGCAACGAGCAGTACTTC
CDR3 protein: CASNPGSSGNEQYF

J gene: TRBJ2-1
clone size: .
D gene: .
V gene: TRBV4-3
CDR3 DNA: TGCGCCAGCAGCCAAGCTAGAACGACCAGCTCCTACAATGAGCAGTTCTTC
CDR3 protein: CASSQARTTSSYNEQFF

J gene: TRBJ2-7
clone size: .
D gene: TRBD2
V gene: TRBV5-1
CDR3 DNA: TGCGCCAGCAGCTTCGGACTAGCGGTACCCTACGAGCAGTACTTC
CDR3 protein: CASSFGLAVPYEQYF

J gene: TRBJ1-1
clone size: .
D gene: .
V gene: TRBV19
CDR3 DNA: TGTGCCAGTAGTGACAGGTTGAACACTGAAGCTTTCTTT
CDR3 protein: CASSDRLNTEAFF

J gene: TRBJ1-5
clone size: .
D gene: .
V gene: TRBV27
CDR3 DNA: TGTGCCAGCAGTTACAGGTTCAATCAGCCCCAGCATTTT
CDR3 protein: CASSYRFNQPQHF

J gene: TRBJ2-6
clone size: once
D gene: .
V gene: TRBV6-1
CDR3 DNA: TGTGCCAGCAGCGCGGTAGGGGGTGGGGCCAACGTCCTGACTTTC
CDR3 protein: CASSAVGGGANVLTF

J gene: TRBJ2-2
clone size: .
D gene: .
V gene: TRBV10-2
CDR3 DNA: TGCGCCAGCAGTGGTTACAGAGATAACACCGGGGAGCTGTTTTTT
CDR3 protein: CASSGYRDNTGELFF

J gene: TRBJ1-6
clone size: .
D gene: .
V gene: TRBV2
CDR3 DNA: TGTGCCAGCACCGAGGGGAAGAGCTCCTATAATTCACCCCTCCACTTT
CDR3 protein: CASTEGKSSYNSPLHF

J gene: TRBJ2-3
clone size: .
D gene: .
V gene: TRBV7-9
CDR3 DNA: TGTGCCAGCAGCTTCCCCACCGGGGTGCGAGATACGCAGTATTTT
CDR3 protein: CASSFPTGVRDTQYF

J gene: TRBJ2-3
clone size: .
D gene: .
V gene: TRBV9
CDR3 DNA: TGTGCCAGCAGCGTAGATGGTAGCGTTAGGGATACGCAGTATTTT
CDR3 protein: CASSVDGSVRDTQYF

J gene: TRBJ2-2
clone size: .
D gene: .
V gene: TRBV7-3
CDR3 DNA: TGTGCCAGCAGCTCTACCGGGCCCCCAACCGGGGAGCTGTTTTTT
CDR3 protein: CASSSTGPPTGELFF

J gene: TRBJ2-5
clone size: .
D gene: TRBD2
V gene: TRBV7-8
CDR3 DNA: TGTGCCAGCAGCTTAGAGCTGGCTATGGGACTAGCGGGATCGGAGACCCAGTACTTC
CDR3 protein: CASSLELAMGLAGSETQYF

J gene: TRBJ1-5
clone size: once
D gene: TRBD1
V gene: TRBV6-1
CDR3 DNA: TGTGCCAGCAGTGAGAACAGGGGGTTTATGCCCCAGCATTTT
CDR3 protein: CASSENRGFMPQHF

J gene: TRBJ1-4
clone size: .
D gene: TRBD1
V gene: TRBV18
CDR3 DNA: TGTGCCAGCTCACCGGGACAGATCAGGGATGAAAAACTGTTTTTT
CDR3 protein: CASSPGQIRDEKLFF

J gene: TRBJ2-7
clone size: .
D gene: TRBD1
V gene: TRBV19
CDR3 DNA: TGTGCCAGTAGTACCAGACAGGGGGGACACGAGCAGTACTTC
CDR3 protein: CASSTRQGGHEQYF

J gene: TRBJ2-1
clone size: .
D gene: TRBD2
V gene: TRBV7-7
CDR3 DNA: TGTGCCAGCAGCTTGGGCGCGGGAGGCCCCAGCTCCTACAATGAGCAGTTCTTC
CDR3 protein: CASSLGAGGPSSYNEQFF

J gene: TRBJ2-7
clone size: .
D gene: TRBD1
V gene: TRBV18
CDR3 DNA: TGTGCCAGCTCACAGGACAGGGTCGAGCAGTACTTC
CDR3 protein: CASSQDRVEQYF

J gene: TRBJ1-1
clone size: .
D gene: TRBD1
V gene: TRBV2
CDR3 DNA: TGTGCCAGCAGGGTCGGACAGGGAGGGAACACTGAAGCTTTCTTT
CDR3 protein: CASRVGQGGNTEAFF

J gene: TRBJ1-2
clone size: .
D gene: .
V gene: TRBV18
CDR3 DNA: TGTGCCAGCTCCCGACCCGGACTCTATGGCTACACCTTC
CDR3 protein: CASSRPGLYGYTF

J gene: TRBJ2-1
clone size: .
D gene: .
V gene: TRBV5-1
CDR3 DNA: TGCGCCAGCGGGAACGGGGGCGGCTCCTACAATGAGCAGTTCTTC
CDR3 protein: CASGNGGGSYNEQFF

J gene: TRBJ1-2
clone size: .
D gene: .
V gene: TRBV5-4
CDR3 DNA: TGTGCCAGCAGTTACTCGACAAAGGGGCGCTCTGGCTACACCTTC
CDR3 protein: CASSYSTKGRSGYTF

J gene: TRBJ2-1
clone size: .
D gene: TRBD2
V gene: TRBV10-1
CDR3 DNA: TGCGCCAGCAGTGAGCTCGGACTAGACAATGAGCAGTTCTTC
CDR3 protein: CASSELGLDNEQFF

J gene: TRBJ2-1
clone size: once
D gene: .
V gene: TRBV6-5
CDR3 DNA: TGTGCCAGCAGTTACTCGGCGGGAAGCTCCTACAATGAGCAGTTCTTC
CDR3 protein: CASSYSAGSSYNEQFF

J gene: TRBJ2-7
clone size: .
D gene: .
V gene: TRBV18
CDR3 DNA: TGTGCCAGCTCGGCAGGACAGCTTCCTTCCTACGAGCAGTACTTC
CDR3 protein: CASSAGQLPSYEQYF

J gene: TRBJ2-5
clone size: .
D gene: .
V gene: TRBV10-3
CDR3 DNA: TGTGCCATCAGTGAGTCTAAGGAGACCCAGTACTTC
CDR3 protein: CAISESKETQYF

J gene: TRBJ1-4
clone size: .
D gene: .
V gene: TRBV21-1
CDR3 DNA: TGTGCCAGCAGAAAGGGAACAACTAATGAAAAACTGTTTTTT
CDR3 protein: CASRKGTTNEKLFF

J gene: TRBJ2-3
clone size: .
D gene: TRBD2
V gene: TRBV7-2
CDR3 DNA: TGTGCCAGCAGCTTCTTTGGACTAGCAAGAGATACGCAGTATTTT
CDR3 protein: CASSFFGLARDTQYF

J gene: TRBJ2-7
clone size: once
D gene: .
V gene: TRBV7-2
CDR3 DNA: TGTGCCAGCAGCTTAGGCCGATTTGAGCAGTACTTC
CDR3 protein: CASSLGRFEQYF

J gene: TRBJ2-1
clone size: .
D gene: TRBD2
V gene: TRBV7-3
CDR3 DNA: TGTGCCAGCAGCTCGGGAGGTGAGCAGTTCTTC
CDR3 protein: CASSSGGEQFF

J gene: TRBJ1-5
clone size: .
D gene: .
V gene: TRBV6-1
CDR3 DNA: TGTGCCAGCTCCAGGACGGTGGAACCTCATCAGCCCCAGCATTTT
CDR3 protein: CASSRTVEPHQPQHF

J gene: TRBJ2-1
clone size: .
D gene: TRBD1
V gene: TRBV9
CDR3 DNA: TGTGCCAGCAGCGCAGGGACAGGGAGTAATGAGCAGTTCTTC
CDR3 protein: CASSAGTGSNEQFF

J gene: TRBJ2-1
clone size: .
D gene: TRBD2
V gene: TRBV11-3
CDR3 DNA: TGTGCCAGCAGCCCCGGGCTAGCGGGGGGTGAGCAGTTCTTC
CDR3 protein: CASSPGLAGGEQFF

J gene: TRBJ1-5
clone size: .
D gene: .
V gene: TRBV19
CDR3 DNA: TGTGCCAGTAATCGGCAGGGGCAGGGGTATCAGCCCCAGCATTTT
CDR3 protein: CASNRQGQGYQPQHF

J gene: TRBJ1-5
clone size: once
D gene: .
V gene: TRBV6-1
CDR3 DNA: TGTGCCAGCAGGGCGGCCCTCAATCAGCCCCAGCATTTT
CDR3 protein: CASRAALNQPQHF

J gene: TRBJ2-6
clone size: .
D gene: TRBD2
V gene: TRBV7-3
CDR3 DNA: TGTGCCAGCAGCCCTCTAGCGGCCGGTTATGGGGCCAACGTCCTGACTTTC
CDR3 protein: CASSPLAAGYGANVLTF

J gene: TRBJ1-1
clone size: .
D gene: .
V gene: TRBV6-1
CDR3 DNA: TGTGCCAGCAGTGAAATTGGGACTGGGAACACTGAAGCTTTCTTT
CDR3 protein: CASSEIGTGNTEAFF

J gene: TRBJ2-2
clone size: few
D gene: TRBD2
V gene: TRBV6-5
CDR3 DNA: TGTGCCAGCAGCCCTACCTGGGGGGGCACCGGGGAGCTGTTTTTT
CDR3 protein: CASSPTWGGTGELFF

J gene: TRBJ2-5
clone size: .
D gene: .
V gene: TRBV18
CDR3 DNA: TGTGCCAGCTCATCGGGGGAGACCCAGTACTTC
CDR3 protein: CASSSGETQYF

J gene: TRBJ2-5
clone size: .
D gene: .
V gene: TRBV5-8
CDR3 DNA: TGTGCCAGCAGCCGTGTGTGGGGCGGGGAGACCCAGTACTTC
CDR3 protein: CASSRVWGGETQYF

J gene: TRBJ2-7
clone size: .
D gene: TRBD2
V gene: TRBV25-1
CDR3 DNA: TGTGCCAGCAGTGGGTTAGCGGGAGTACACGAGCAGTACTTC
CDR3 protein: CASSGLAGVHEQYF

J gene: TRBJ2-3
clone size: few
D gene: .
V gene: TRBV15
CDR3 DNA: TGTGCCACCAGCAGAGTTCTGGGGGCAAACACAGATACGCAGTATTTT
CDR3 protein: CATSRVLGANTDTQYF

J gene: TRBJ2-7
clone size: .
D gene: TRBD2
V gene: TRBV5-1
CDR3 DNA: TGCGCCAGCAGCTTGCAGGGACTAGCGGGGCCCTACGAGCAGTACTTC
CDR3 protein: CASSLQGLAGPYEQYF

J gene: TRBJ2-7
clone size: .
D gene: .
V gene: TRBV28
CDR3 DNA: TGTGCCAGCAGCGAGACTAGATGGGAGCAGTACTTC
CDR3 protein: CASSETRWEQYF

J gene: TRBJ1-1
clone size: .
D gene: .
V gene: TRBV11-2
CDR3 DNA: TGTGCCAGCAGCTGGTCAAGGGGTTACACTGAAGCTTTCTTT
CDR3 protein: CASSWSRGYTEAFF

J gene: TRBJ1-2
clone size: .
D gene: .
V gene: TRBV11-2
CDR3 DNA: TGTGCCAGCAGCTTACAGGGCTATGGCTACACCTTC
CDR3 protein: CASSLQGYGYTF

J gene: TRBJ1-1
clone size: .
D gene: .
V gene: TRBV4-2
CDR3 DNA: TGTGCCAGCAGCCAACGCGGGACGGCAGAAGCTTTCTTT
CDR3 protein: CASSQRGTAEAFF

J gene: TRBJ2-2
clone size: .
D gene: .
V gene: TRBV7-3
CDR3 DNA: TGTGCCAGCAGCTTAACAGGGTTCCAGAACACCGGGGAGCTGTTTTTT
CDR3 protein: CASSLTGFQNTGELFF

J gene: TRBJ1-1
clone size: once
D gene: .
V gene: TRBV28
CDR3 DNA: TGTGCCAGCAGTGCACAGGGAGGAGGTGGTGAAGCTTTCTTT
CDR3 protein: CASSAQGGGGEAFF

J gene: TRBJ1-2
clone size: .
D gene: .
V gene: TRBV4-2
CDR3 DNA: TGTGCCAGCAGCTTGGCAGACTATGGCTACACCTTC
CDR3 protein: CASSLADYGYTF

J gene: TRBJ2-2
clone size: .
D gene: .
V gene: TRBV2
CDR3 DNA: TGTGCCAGCAGCGCTTACACCGGGGAGCTGTTTTTT
CDR3 protein: CASSAYTGELFF

J gene: TRBJ1-6
clone size: once
D gene: .
V gene: TRBV5-5
CDR3 DNA: TGTGCCAGCAGCTTGTCTCCTTCACCCCTCCACTTT
CDR3 protein: CASSLSPSPLHF

J gene: TRBJ2-7
clone size: .
D gene: .
V gene: TRBV4-1
CDR3 DNA: TGCGCCAGCAGCCAAGAAAGGCAAGAAATCTACGAGCAGTACTTC
CDR3 protein: CASSQERQEIYEQYF

J gene: TRBJ1-2
clone size: .
D gene: TRBD1
V gene: TRBV19
CDR3 DNA: TGTGCCAGTACTCGGGACAGGGGGAGCTATGGCTACACCTTC
CDR3 protein: CASTRDRGSYGYTF

J gene: TRBJ1-2
clone size: .
D gene: TRBD1
V gene: TRBV29-1
CDR3 DNA: TGCAGCGTTGATTTGGGACAGGACGGTTTTAATTATGGCTACACCTTC
CDR3 protein: CSVDLGQDGFNYGYTF